These 31 T cell receptor beta chains came from one sample sequenced in a study of cytomegalovirus exposure and HLA in healthy donors. It was with 60 Vbeta and 13 Jbeta primers that the PCR ran. Data came from immunoSEQ multiplex PCR; TCRdb stores just in-frame clones and leaves some out. Seen in this sample are about 75,000 clones; the ten most common clones hold 3.5% to 4%. Sequencing used PBMCs. The receptor source for this set is a young man in good health and CMV-seropositive.

The chain's CDR3 is CASSFPGTGGTGELFF. The CDR3 nucleotides are TGTGCCAGCAGTTTCCCCGGGACAGGGGGCACCGGGGAGCTGTTTTTT. The V call is TRBV28, the J call TRBJ2-2; 11 nucleotides line up with TRBD1. Germline V lookup: CDR1 MDHEN, CDR2 SYDVKM. The CDR3 is made up of 16 amino acids. V shed 3 bases, J shed 4 bases, and the junction held 4 bases outside the gene matches.

The rearrangement links TRBV19 to TRBJ2-7; 8 nucleotides agree with TRBD1. The germline V gene has CDR1 LNHDA and CDR2 SQIVND (reference sequence). Germline trimming cut 7 bases from V and 6 bases from J; bases unmatched to any gene: 14. The CDR3 extends over 15 amino acids. DNA of the CDR3: TGTGCCAGTAATGCGGCAGGGGGCCGGTTGGGCGAGCAGTACTTC. This sequence encodes CASNAAGGRLGEQYF.

The chain joins TRBV19 to TRBJ1-1, with 8 bases lining up with TRBD1. This CDR3 is 16 amino acids long. Looked up from germline, CDR1 is LNHDA and CDR2 is SQIVND (reference sequence). Losses at the gene ends were 1 base for V and 2 bases for J; bases not matched to a gene: 6. CDR3 amino acids: CASSIVGDRRNTEAFF. DNA of the CDR3: TGTGCCAGTAGTATAGTCGGGGACAGGCGCAACACTGAAGCTTTCTTT.

The chain recombines TRBV7-8 with TRBJ2-7, with TRBD2 as a possible D gene (6 bases). V lost 3 bases and J lost 4, with 13 bases in between. CDR3 size: 14 residues. Germline V gene sequence: CDR1 SGHVS, CDR2 FQNEAQ. The CDR3 nucleotides read TGTGCCAGCAGCTTGCCGGGACTGAAATACGAGCAGTACTTC. It translates to CASSLPGLKYEQYF.

V usage is TRBV27 and J usage is TRBJ1-1, with TRBD1 matching 7 bases. Germline trimming cut 3 bases from V and 1 base from J; bases unmatched to any gene: 2. This CDR3 contains 14 residues. The germline CDR1 and CDR2 sequences are MNHEY and SMNVEV (reference sequence). DNA of the CDR3: TGTGCCAGCAGTTTCCACAGGGGGAACACTGAAGCTTTCTTT. This gives the protein CASSFHRGNTEAFF.

The chain couples TRBV19 to TRBJ2-7, with TRBD1 identical over 9 bases. The trim removed 6 bases at V and 2 bases at J, leaving 5 bases unmatched. The CDR3 totals 14 residues. Germline assignment: CDR1 LNHDA and CDR2 SQIVND (reference sequence). DNA of the CDR3: TGTGCCAGTAGCCCACAGGGGGCGGCCTACGAGCAGTACTTC. It yields the protein CASSPQGAAYEQYF.

The genes are TRBV6-5 and TRBJ1-5; possible D gene TRBD1, 5 bases. Trimming shortened V by 2 bases and J by 4 bases, and 12 bases separated the two germline ends. The CDR3 is 15 residues long. CDR1 and CDR2 (germline): MNHEY, SVGAGI. Written as DNA, the CDR3 is TGTGCCAGCAGTTACACGGACACATGGAATCAGCCCCAGCATTTT. Translation gives CASSYTDTWNQPQHF.

The V gene is TRBV5-6, the J gene TRBJ2-1; 8 nucleotides align to TRBD2. Trimming at V came to 0 bases and at J to 6 bases, leaving 2 bases not matched to a gene. Germline V gene lookup returns CDR1 SGHDT and CDR2 YYEEEE. CDR3 length: 14 amino acids. The DNA of the CDR3 is TGTGCCAGCAGCTTGGGACTAGCGTTCAATGAGCAGTTCTTC. Encoded protein: CASSLGLAFNEQFF.

In DNA form, the CDR3 reads TGTGCCAGCTCACCACCCGAGACTAGCGGTGACCTGCAGTACTTC. Protein product: CASSPPETSGDLQYF. The chain employs TRBV18 and TRBJ2-7; 9 bases are shared with TRBD2. This CDR3 spans 15 amino acids. From germline, CDR1 is KGHSH and CDR2 LQKENI. The junction had 9 bases not matched to a gene; V was cut back by 0 bases and J by 9 bases. Combining the CDR3 with reference TRBV18 and TRBJ2-7 gives the whole variable domain NAGVMQNPRHLVRRRGQEARLRCSPMKGHSHVYWYRQLPEEGLKFMVYLQKENIIDESGMPKERFSAEFPKEGPSILRIQQVVRGDSAAYFCASSPPETSGDLQYFGPGTRLTVT.

CDR3 protein: CASSRGQGAATNEKLFF. CDR3 in DNA: TGTGCCAGCAGCCGGGGACAGGGGGCTGCAACTAATGAAAAACTGTTTTTT. The chain couples TRBV27 to TRBJ1-4, with 12 positions matching TRBD1. The CDR3 is 17 amino acids. The V and J ends lost 6 bases and 0 bases, in that order; junction bases with no gene match: 5. The germline V gene encodes CDR1 MNHEY and CDR2 SMNVEV (reference sequence).

The V gene is TRBV5-1, the J gene TRBJ2-2; 7 bases are shared with TRBD1. V lost 2 bases, J lost 2 bases, and 3 bases stayed unmatched. The CDR3 runs to 15 residues. Germline values: CDR1 SGHRS, CDR2 YFSETQ. CDR3 in DNA: TGCGCCAGCAGCTTTGGGACAGCAAACACCGGGGAGCTGTTTTTT. It is translated as CASSFGTANTGELFF.

The chain combines TRBV28 with TRBJ2-3, with 12 bases lining up with TRBD1. This CDR3 contains 17 residues. V lost 6 bases to trimming and J lost 0 bases; unmatched junction nucleotides: 7. Per germline, CDR1 MDHEN and CDR2 SYDVKM. The CDR3: CASSFRDRGRSTDTQYF. CDR3 DNA sequence: TGTGCCAGCAGCTTCCGGGACAGGGGGCGCAGCACAGATACGCAGTATTTT.

This chain uses TRBV5-6 with TRBJ1-1; tentative D call: TRBD1 (6 bases). This CDR3 has 13 residues. Germline CDR1 SGHDT, CDR2 YYEEEE. V dropped 0 bases and J dropped 4 bases, with 7 bases sitting between them. CDR3 amino acids: CASSLDRATEAFF. The DNA of the CDR3 is TGTGCCAGCAGCTTGGACAGGGCCACTGAAGCTTTCTTT.

The chain employs TRBV2 and TRBJ2-7; 9 nucleotides line up with TRBD2. J gave up 2 bases and V 8 bases, and 4 bases lay outside the gene matches. The germline V gene has CDR1 SNHLY and CDR2 FYNNEI. The CDR3 consists of 13 residues. The CDR3 DNA follows: TGTGCCAGCTGTCCTAGCGGGGCCTACGAGCAGTACTTC. It codes for CASCPSGAYEQYF.

This chain uses TRBV18 with TRBJ2-2, with TRBD1 identical over 8 bases. Per germline, CDR1 KGHSH and CDR2 LQKENI. The length of the CDR3 is 17 residues. J gave up 5 bases and V 1 base, and 9 bases lay outside the gene matches. CDR3 bases: TGTGCCAGCTCACCACTCGGGCAGGGGGCAAGAACCGGGGAGCTGTTTTTT. Its translation is CASSPLGQGARTGELFF.

The rearrangement uses TRBV15 and TRBJ1-1, with 9 bases lining up with TRBD1. With 5 bases clipped from V and 1 base from J, the junction kept 14 bases outside the gene matches. Germline lookup yields CDR1 LNHNV and CDR2 YYDKDF (reference sequence). The CDR3 has 18 amino acids. CDR3 nucleotide sequence: TGTGCCACCAGCCCTCCGGGACAGGGAATAGGTGAGAACACTGAAGCTTTCTTT. It yields the protein CATSPPGQGIGENTEAFF.

The J gene is TRBJ1-5, the V gene TRBV6-5; D uncertain. V was trimmed by 0 bases and J by 7 bases, leaving 7 bases between them. Germline-derived CDR1 and CDR2 are MNHEY and SVGAGI. This CDR3 has 13 residues. In nucleotides, the CDR3 is TGTGCCAGCAGTTACTCGTCAGGACAGCCCCAGCATTTT. Its protein is CASSYSSGQPQHF.

The chain carries TRBV18 and TRBJ2-5; no reliable D call. This CDR3 is 13 amino acids long. CDR1 is KGHSH and CDR2 is LQKENI in the germline V gene. Trimming left V 4 bases short and J 4 bases short, with 10 bases between. The CDR3 loop reads CASSQSRRETQYF. Written as DNA, the CDR3 is TGTGCCAGCTCACAATCAAGGAGAGAGACCCAGTACTTC.

This chain joins TRBV19 and TRBJ1-5; D may be TRBD1 (5 bases). The germline V and J ends were trimmed by 5 bases and 0 bases, with 14 bases remaining between them. The CDR3 length is 16 residues. Germline CDR1 reads LNHDA; CDR2 reads SQIVND (reference sequence). The CDR3 is CASSRTTAISNQPQHF. CDR3 DNA sequence: TGTGCCAGTAGTCGGACGACAGCTATTAGCAATCAGCCCCAGCATTTT.

The J gene is TRBJ2-2, the V gene TRBV6-1, with TRBD1 identical over 11 bases. This CDR3 is 15 amino acids long. CDR1 is MNHNS and CDR2 is SASEGT in the germline V gene. Unmatched junction bases numbered 3, after V lost 5 bases and J lost 4 bases. In DNA, the CDR3 is TGTGCCAGCAGTTCCGGGACAGGGGGCACCGGGGAGCTGTTTTTT. The encoded protein is CASSSGTGGTGELFF.

The chain joins TRBV6-1 to TRBJ2-2; 9 bases agree with TRBD1. The CDR3 consists of 15 residues. The V gene end was trimmed by 6 bases and the J gene end by 0 bases; junction bases not matched to a gene: 2. CDR1 MNHNS and CDR2 SASEGT come from the germline V gene. For the CDR3, the DNA is TGTGCCAGCAGAGGGACAGGGACGAACACCGGGGAGCTGTTTTTT. Protein sequence: CASRGTGTNTGELFF.

This rearrangement joins TRBV29-1 to TRBJ2-5, with TRBD1 identical over 9 bases. The assigned J gene may be wrong: the sequence end matches TRBJ2-7 better. The CDR3 extends over 14 amino acids. Germline lookup yields CDR1 SQVTM and CDR2 ANQGSEA. The CDR3 DNA reads as TGCAGCGTTGCTCGGGGACAGGGTATCTGCGAGCAGTACTTC. It is translated as CSVARGQGICEQYF.

The rearrangement uses TRBV2 and TRBJ2-4; possible D gene TRBD1, 5 bases. V lost 7 bases, J lost 0 bases, and 19 bases lay in between. The CDR3 is 17 amino acids. From germline, CDR1 is SNHLY and CDR2 FYNNEI. This CDR3 is CASIRLDQGSAKNIQYF. The CDR3 nucleotides are TGTGCCAGCATCCGGCTAGACCAGGGTTCAGCCAAAAACATTCAGTACTTC.

The V gene is TRBV19, the J gene TRBJ1-2; tentatively, D is TRBD1 (5 bases). The CDR3 extends over 13 amino acids. Germline CDR1 reads LNHDA; CDR2 reads SQIVND (reference sequence). Trimming removed 5 bases at V and 1 base at J, with 8 bases between. The CDR3: CASSPDSNYGYTF. The CDR3, as DNA: TGTGCCAGTAGTCCCGACAGTAACTATGGCTACACCTTC.

The V gene is TRBV15, the J gene TRBJ1-1; no reliable D call. CDR1 and CDR2 from the germline V gene are LNHNV and YYDKDF (reference sequence). The CDR3 loop spans 14 amino acids. The V end was cut by 0 bases, the J end by 5 bases, with 10 bases between. CDR3 DNA sequence: TGTGCCACCAGCAGAGAACGGTTACGAACTGAAGCTTTCTTT. Translating it yields CATSRERLRTEAFF.

The chain carries TRBV29-1 and TRBJ2-7; 8 bases are shared with TRBD2. The CDR3 is made up of 14 amino acids. With V trimmed by 6 bases and J by 7 bases, 14 bases remained unmatched. Germline CDR1 reads SQVTM; CDR2 reads ANQGSEA. CDR3 protein: CSVKPGTRETEQYF. The CDR3 DNA is TGCAGCGTGAAACCCGGGACTAGGGAGACGGAGCAGTACTTC.

The gene calls are TRBV29-1 and TRBJ2-1, with a possible D match to TRBD2 (5 bases). Germline loops: CDR1 SQVTM, CDR2 ANQGSEA. Trimming stripped 6 bases from V and 0 bases from J, with 12 bases between. The CDR3 sequence is 14 residues long. The CDR3 loop reads CSVPNGVSYNEQFF. CDR3 DNA sequence: TGCAGCGTCCCCAACGGGGTCTCCTACAATGAGCAGTTCTTC.

This chain links TRBV25-1 with TRBJ2-5, with a weak D call TRBD1 (6 bases). The end of the DNA aligns better with TRBJ2-7, so the J call may be wrong. The CDR3 has 14 residues. Germline V gene data show CDR1 as MGHDK and CDR2 as SYGVNS. CDR3 nucleotides: TGTGCCAGCAGTCTCCCGGACAGCTCCTACGAGCAGTACTTC. Protein: CASSLPDSSYEQYF.

V gene TRBV7-2 combines with J gene TRBJ2-1, with 7 bases matching TRBD2. The germline gives CDR1 SGHTA, CDR2 FQGNSA. The V and J ends lost 0 bases and 2 bases, in that order; junction bases with no gene match: 1. The CDR3 is 15 residues long. The CDR3 region is CASSLAGGPYNEQFF. The CDR3 region has the DNA TGTGCCAGCAGCTTAGCGGGAGGGCCCTACAATGAGCAGTTCTTC.

The chain joins TRBV12-5 to TRBJ1-1, with unresolved D. V was clipped by 1 base and J by 0 bases, with 9 bases between them. Germline V lookup: CDR1 LGHNT, CDR2 FRNRAP. The CDR3 is made up of 15 amino acids. This chain's CDR3 is CASGLDSLMNTEAFF. DNA for the CDR3: TGTGCTAGTGGTTTGGACAGCCTTATGAACACTGAAGCTTTCTTT. Using reference TRBV12-5 and TRBJ1-1 for the parts outside the CDR3, the full variable domain is DARVTQTPRHKVTEMGQEVTMRCQPILGHNTVFWYRQTMMQGLELLAYFRNRAPLDDSGMPKDRFSAEMPDATLATLKIQPSEPRDSAVYFCASGLDSLMNTEAFFGQGTRLTVV.

This chain joins TRBV27 and TRBJ1-4; D remains ambiguous. This CDR3 is 13 amino acids long. The ends were cut back, 10 bases at V and 0 bases at J, with 9 bases in the middle. Germline lookup yields CDR1 MNHEY and CDR2 SMNVEV (reference sequence). CDR3 nucleotide sequence: TGTGCCACGCGCGGGGCAACTAATGAAAAACTGTTTTTT. Translated: CATRGATNEKLFF.